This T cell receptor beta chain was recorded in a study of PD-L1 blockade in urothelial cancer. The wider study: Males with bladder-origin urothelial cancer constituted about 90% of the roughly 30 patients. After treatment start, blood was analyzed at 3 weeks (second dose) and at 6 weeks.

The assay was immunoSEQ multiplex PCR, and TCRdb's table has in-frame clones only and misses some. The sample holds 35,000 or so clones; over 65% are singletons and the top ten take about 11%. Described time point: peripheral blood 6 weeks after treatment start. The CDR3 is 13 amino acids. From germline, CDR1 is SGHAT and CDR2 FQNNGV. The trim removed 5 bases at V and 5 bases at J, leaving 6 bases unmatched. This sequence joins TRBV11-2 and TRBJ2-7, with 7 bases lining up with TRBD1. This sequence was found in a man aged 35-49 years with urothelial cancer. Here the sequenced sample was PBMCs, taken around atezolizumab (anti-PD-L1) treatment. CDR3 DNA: TGTGCCAGCAGCAAGGGGGCGCGGAACGAGCAGTACTTC. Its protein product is CASSKGARNEQYF.